Listed below are T cell receptor beta chains from one sample, sequenced in a study of identical twins. TCRdb recomputed calls from the 5' RACE reads with MiXCR, one row per CDR3 protein. The sample records about 890,000 distinct CDR3 sequences, more than 9% being singletons. The same data also contributed to another study, on yellow fever vaccine responses in identical twins.

The sample was PBMCs. The receptors were sampled from a woman aged 18-35 years in good health. The conserved cysteine and the conserved F or W are not part of the CDR3 here. Where a row states a size, it is once, few, many or the class of an expanded clone; other rows omit it.

TRBJ2-1	few	TRBV25-1	ASSAQRAGGNRNEQF
TRBJ1-2	-	TRBV29-1	SVAGAAPAGT
TRBJ1-6	-	TRBV20-1	SATPRTGNNSPLH
TRBJ2-1	-	TRBV29-1	SVERLAGGRDNEQF
TRBJ2-3	-	TRBV6-1	ASSPEGASTDTQY
TRBJ2-5	few	TRBV7-9	ASSTPQAAQETQY
TRBJ2-1	few	TRBV6-5	ASSYSGGYHNEQF
TRBJ1-2	few	TRBV4-1	ASSQANGHDGYT
TRBJ2-3	-	TRBV4-1	ASSQPTSGVGSDTQY
TRBJ1-5	-	TRBV3-1	AFSPSRQGKIGSNQPQH
TRBJ2-6	-	TRBV7-9	ASSFSGSESGANVLT
TRBJ1-5	few	TRBV12-3/TRBV12-4	ASYGGGNQPQH
TRBJ2-1	many	TRBV7-9	ASTTGQGGNEQF
TRBJ1-1	few	TRBV25-1	ASSEYGLLGTSRGADTEAF
TRBJ2-5	few	TRBV10-2	ASSDFSIQETQY
TRBJ2-7	-	TRBV19	ASSIESGLRYEQY
TRBJ2-3	few	TRBV20-1	SATGQGRDTQY
TRBJ1-1	many	TRBV29-1	SVEGTGMNTEAF
TRBJ1-2	many	TRBV12-3/TRBV12-4	ASSQNTGGYT
TRBJ2-2	-	TRBV10-1	ASSATETGELF
TRBJ2-3	many	TRBV5-5	ASSNRDIATDTQY
TRBJ1-6	-	TRBV5-1	ASSLDLGQQNSPLH
TRBJ1-2	few	TRBV7-9	ASSLDQVYGYT
TRBJ1-1	few	TRBV5-1	ASHRGGNMNTEAF
TRBJ2-5	many	TRBV5-1	ASSLDIAGAGTQY
TRBJ2-3	-	TRBV20-1	SAWASSTDTQY
TRBJ2-2	-	TRBV18	ASSPKRTGELF
TRBJ2-3	few	TRBV6-2/TRBV6-3	ASRRFGGTDTQY
TRBJ2-7	-	TRBV20-1	SASNRVVYEQY
TRBJ2-1	-	TRBV19	ASNTRQGALYNEQF
TRBJ2-2	few	TRBV5-4	ASSRDRENTGELF
TRBJ2-3	few	TRBV12-3/TRBV12-4	ASSLLAGGDDTQY
TRBJ1-6	-	TRBV20-1	SAQTGGSSPLH
TRBJ1-5	-	TRBV6-2/TRBV6-3	ASRPVAWQPQH
TRBJ2-1	-	TRBV5-1	ASTTGTGPSYNEQF
TRBJ2-2	few	TRBV6-1	ASIRSRLGGRTGELF
TRBJ1-6	-	TRBV6-1	ASSEEGQINSPLH
TRBJ1-2	-	TRBV6-5	ASSDTGVGYT
TRBJ1-1	-	TRBV20-1	SARKGDSEAF
TRBJ1-6	few	TRBV25-1	ASSVGQSSYNSPLH
TRBJ2-1	many	TRBV29-1	SVEWTGRGEQF
TRBJ1-6	few	TRBV7-3	ASSLAAKSPLH